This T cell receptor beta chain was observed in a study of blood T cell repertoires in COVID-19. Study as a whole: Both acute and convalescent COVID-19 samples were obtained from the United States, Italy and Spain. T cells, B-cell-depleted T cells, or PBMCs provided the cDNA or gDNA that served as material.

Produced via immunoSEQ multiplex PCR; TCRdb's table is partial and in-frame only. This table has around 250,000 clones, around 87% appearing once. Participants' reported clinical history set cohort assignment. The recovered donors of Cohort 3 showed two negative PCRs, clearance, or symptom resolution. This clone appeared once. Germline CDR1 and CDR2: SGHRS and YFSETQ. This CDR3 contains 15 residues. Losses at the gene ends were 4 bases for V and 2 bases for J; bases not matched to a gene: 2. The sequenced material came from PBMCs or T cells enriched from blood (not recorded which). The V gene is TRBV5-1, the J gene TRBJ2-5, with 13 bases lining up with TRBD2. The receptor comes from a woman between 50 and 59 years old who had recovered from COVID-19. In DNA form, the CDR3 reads TGCGCCAGCAGCGCGGGACTAGCGGGACAAGAGACCCAGTACTTC. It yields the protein CASSAGLAGQETQYF.